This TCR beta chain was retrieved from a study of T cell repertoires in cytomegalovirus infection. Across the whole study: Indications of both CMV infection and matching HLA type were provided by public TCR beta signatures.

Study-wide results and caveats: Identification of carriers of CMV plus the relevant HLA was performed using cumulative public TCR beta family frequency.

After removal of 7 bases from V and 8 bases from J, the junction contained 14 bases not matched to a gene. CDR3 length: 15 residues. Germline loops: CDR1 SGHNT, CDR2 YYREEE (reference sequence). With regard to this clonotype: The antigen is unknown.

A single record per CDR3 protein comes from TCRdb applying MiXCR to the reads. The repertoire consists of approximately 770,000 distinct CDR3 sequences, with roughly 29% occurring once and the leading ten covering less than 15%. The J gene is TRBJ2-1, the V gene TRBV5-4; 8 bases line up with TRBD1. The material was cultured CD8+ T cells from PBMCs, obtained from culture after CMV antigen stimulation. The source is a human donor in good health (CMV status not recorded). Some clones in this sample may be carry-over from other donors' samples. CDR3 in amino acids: CASPSLSQGAYEQFF. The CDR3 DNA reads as TGTGCCAGCCCCAGCTTGAGTCAGGGGGCGTATGAGCAGTTCTTC.